Listed below are T cell receptor beta chains from one sample, sequenced in a study of regulatory T cells in long-lasting Graves disease. Via MiXCR, TCRdb re-called the multiplex PCR reads, giving one row per CDR3 protein. The repertoire has 400,000 to 450,000 distinct CDR3 sequences, under 15% of them found once; the top ten carry roughly a sixth. These data were also reused for a study on T cells in Graves' hyperthyroidism and ophthalmopathy.

The input for sequencing was peripheral blood mononuclear cells (PBMCs), taken at new diagnosis, from a patient treated with antithyroid drugs. The receptors were sampled from a woman under 40 with Graves disease. CDR3s include the opening cysteine and the closing phenylalanine or tryptophan. The D gene is left open where the match is weak.

NA,TRBJ2-2,TRBV20-1,CSARGRANTGELFF
NA,TRBJ1-6,TRBV7-9,CASSLGPGQVDKPLHF
TRBD2,TRBJ2-5,TRBV20-1,CSARGLTGGYQETQYF
TRBD1,TRBJ1-2,TRBV25-1,CASSEDLGQKNGYTF
TRBD2,TRBJ2-1,TRBV5-1,CASSSGPTSGSRNEQFF
TRBD2,TRBJ2-3,TRBV7-3,CASSLTPLAGTDTQYF
NA,TRBJ2-6,TRBV12-3/TRBV12-4,CASSPRVAGANVLTF
TRBD2,TRBJ2-3,TRBV9,CASSGQLAGGPYTQYF
NA,TRBJ1-1,TRBV7-2,CASSSFRSEAFF
NA,TRBJ2-7,TRBV20-1,CSAGGSGQQYF
NA,TRBJ2-7,TRBV19,CASSIGRIYEQYF
NA,TRBJ2-7,TRBV11-2,CASSAERLEQYF
NA,TRBJ1-5,TRBV6-1,CASSEAGGGNQPQHF
NA,TRBJ1-6,TRBV20-1,CSAGRDRRINSPLHF
TRBD1,TRBJ1-3,TRBV2,CATTGDSSRGTIYF
NA,TRBJ2-7,TRBV30,CAWSPGEALEQYF